What follows describes a single TCR beta chain. Using immunoSEQ multiplex PCR, the repertoire was profiled, and TCRdb retains in-frame clones only, with some absent. The sample has tens of thousands of clones, around 93% seen once. Trimming left V 6 bases short and J 2 bases short, with 8 bases between. The CDR3 covers 12 residues. Germline assignment: CDR1 MNHEY and CDR2 SVGAGI. These data are taken from a study of OX40 agonist ivuxolimab in advanced cancers. Study in general: Treatment of patients was with ivuxolimab, an agonistic anti-OX40 (CD134) antibody. One patient with hepatocellular carcinoma and two with cutaneous melanoma, three in all, had partial responses. Anti-PD-1, anti-PD-L1 or anti-CTLA-4 therapy given earlier was allowed, and 40% had some. Patients were infused with ivuxolimab every 2 weeks at 0.01 to 10 mg/kg.

The receptor was isolated from an adult with an advanced solid tumor such as melanoma, head and neck, liver or kidney cancer. The V gene is TRBV6-5, the J gene TRBJ2-7; D gene uncertain. The starting material was CD4+ or CD8+ T cells sorted from blood, obtained in a trial of the OX40 agonist ivuxolimab. The CDR3 coding sequence is TGTGCCAGCAGCGCCCACCCCTACGAGCAGTACTTC. This gives the protein CASSAHPYEQYF.